This T cell receptor (beta chain) appears in the sequencing data of a study of technical replicates of blood from a few donors. This CDR3 comprises 11 residues. Germline CDR1 reads SEHNR; CDR2 reads FQNEAQ (reference sequence). V gave up 5 bases and J gave up 9 bases, with 8 bases separating them. The protocol was immunoSEQ multiplex PCR, while the TCRdb copy is restricted to in-frame clones and leaves out a portion. The sample has fewer than 85,000 clones; around 94% are singletons. Sequenced material: T cells isolated from PBMCs. This sequence originates from a human donor in good health. The chain is built from TRBV7-9 and TRBJ2-1; D is ambiguous. The CDR3 loop is CASSRSSEQFF. CDR3 DNA sequence: TGTGCCAGCAGCAGGTCTAGTGAGCAGTTCTTC.